These T cell receptor beta chains were read from a single sample in a study of blood T cell repertoires in COVID-19. Generated by immunoSEQ multiplex PCR, the TCRdb table keeps only in-frame clones and is missing some. The sample includes about 180,000 clones, approximately 83% of them seen just once. The sequenced sample was peripheral blood. Source of these receptors: a middle-aged woman with COVID-19, enrolled during active disease. The CDR3 runs from the conserved cysteine through the conserved F or W. Each record gives: V gene, J gene, clone size, CDR3 protein. The size of a clone is reported for some rows only, either as once, few or many, or as a class for expanded clones.

TRBV7-2	TRBJ1-5	NA	CASSLRQGSQPQHF
TRBV5-4	TRBJ2-1	once	CASSTGLVAGNEQFF
TRBV18	TRBJ2-7	NA	CASSPPALAVEQYF
TRBV19	TRBJ2-7	NA	CASSILSGSSEQYF
TRBV6-6	TRBJ1-5	NA	CASREGMEPQHF
TRBV7-3	TRBJ1-1	NA	CASSPTGGQRRGGDTEAFF
TRBV7-9	TRBJ2-5	NA	CASSFPGQNSQETQYF
TRBV27	TRBJ1-5	once	CASRRGKANSNQPQHF
TRBV7-3	TRBJ2-1	NA	CASSLTAGARGEQFF
TRBV2	TRBJ1-5	few	CAGGKAGNQPQHF
TRBV27	TRBJ1-1	NA	CASSFQGQRTEAFF
TRBV18	TRBJ1-6	NA	CASSPDRAISPLHF
TRBV7-9	TRBJ2-5	NA	CASSIRLALQETQYF
TRBV12-3/TRBV12-4	TRBJ1-1	few	CASSFGGYTEAFF
TRBV7-7	TRBJ1-6	NA	CASSSLEISSPLHF
TRBV9	TRBJ2-1	NA	CASSVGTGNEQFF
TRBV29-1	TRBJ1-1	NA	CSVEIIYRAF
TRBV2	TRBJ2-7	few	CASQGQDPSYEQYF
TRBV12-2	TRBJ2-4	NA	CASRFARGGENIQYF
TRBV2	TRBJ1-1	NA	CASSVRQGNTEAFF
TRBV3-1/TRBV3-2	TRBJ2-7	NA	CASSQDRLAGEQYF
TRBV19	TRBJ1-4	NA	CASNEGFQREKLFF
TRBV4-2	TRBJ2-7	medium-sized	CASSQEFLAGTSYEQYF
TRBV4-1	TRBJ1-1	NA	CASSVVGEDTEAFF
TRBV9	TRBJ1-2	NA	CASSVGTGGDYGYTF
TRBV12-3/TRBV12-4	TRBJ1-2	NA	CASRQGGRYTF
TRBV4-2	TRBJ1-2	NA	CASSQDAAANYGYTF
TRBV7-3	TRBJ2-1	NA	CASSLGAEQFF
TRBV19	TRBJ1-5	NA	CASGVQGTSNQPQHF
TRBV9	TRBJ1-1	NA	CASSGLTGGTEAFF
TRBV9	TRBJ1-4	NA	CASSVARANEKLFF
TRBV6-5	TRBJ1-4	NA	CASSYSLTTNEKLFF
TRBV28	TRBJ1-1	NA	CASSRIIMNTEAFF
TRBV7-6	TRBJ2-1	NA	CASSLVSYNEQFF
TRBV6-5	TRBJ1-2	NA	CASRGQNYGYTF
TRBV11-2	TRBJ1-4	NA	CASSFGTVTSTNEKLFF
TRBV28	TRBJ2-3	many	CASSFGDRAIKQYF
TRBV7-3	TRBJ2-1	NA	CASSAGAGDPSYNEQFF
TRBV9	TRBJ2-7	NA	CASSVSPSSYEQYF
TRBV12-5	TRBJ1-5	NA	CASGLVQGRGGEPQHF
TRBV5-1	TRBJ2-3	NA	CASSPGTILDTQYF
TRBV11-3	TRBJ2-7	NA	CASSFGSDSYEQYF
TRBV7-9	TRBJ2-7	NA	CASSVARGPKPYEQYF
TRBV11-2	TRBJ1-2	once	CASSSQGNYGYTF
TRBV4-1	TRBJ1-1	NA	CASSPRGTEAFF
TRBV10-2	TRBJ1-2	NA	CASSGQNYGYTF
TRBV7-9	TRBJ1-2	NA	CASSVNRDMSGYTF
TRBV24-1	TRBJ2-2	NA	CATSETGVGTGELFF
TRBV27	TRBJ2-3	once	CASSPRGITDTQYF
TRBV12-3/TRBV12-4	TRBJ2-7	NA	CASGSPGAREQYF
TRBV2	TRBJ1-2	NA	CASSVGGGNYGYTF
TRBV18	TRBJ2-7	NA	CASSPVADEQYF
TRBV24-1	TRBJ1-2	NA	CATSEREDYGYTF
TRBV6-5	TRBJ2-7	NA	CASSTRHHREQYF
TRBV28	TRBJ1-5	NA	CASRRRGNNQPQHF